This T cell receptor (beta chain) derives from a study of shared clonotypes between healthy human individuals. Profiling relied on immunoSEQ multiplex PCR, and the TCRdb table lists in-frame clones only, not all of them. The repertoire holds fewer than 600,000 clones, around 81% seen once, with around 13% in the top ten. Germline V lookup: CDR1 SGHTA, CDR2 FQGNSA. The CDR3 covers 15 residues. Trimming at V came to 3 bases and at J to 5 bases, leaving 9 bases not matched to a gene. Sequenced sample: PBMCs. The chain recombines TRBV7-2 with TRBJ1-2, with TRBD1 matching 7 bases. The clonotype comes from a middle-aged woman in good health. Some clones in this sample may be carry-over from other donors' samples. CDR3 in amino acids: CASSFRQGGGYGYTF. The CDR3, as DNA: TGTGCCAGCAGCTTTAGACAGGGTGGTGGGTATGGCTACACCTTC. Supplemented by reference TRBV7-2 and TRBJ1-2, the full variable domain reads GAGVSQSPSNKVTEKGKDVELRCDPISGHTALYWYRQSLGQGLEFLIYFQGNSAPDKSGLPSDRFSAERTGGSVSTLTIQRTQQEDSAVYLCASSFRQGGGYGYTFGSGTRLTVV.